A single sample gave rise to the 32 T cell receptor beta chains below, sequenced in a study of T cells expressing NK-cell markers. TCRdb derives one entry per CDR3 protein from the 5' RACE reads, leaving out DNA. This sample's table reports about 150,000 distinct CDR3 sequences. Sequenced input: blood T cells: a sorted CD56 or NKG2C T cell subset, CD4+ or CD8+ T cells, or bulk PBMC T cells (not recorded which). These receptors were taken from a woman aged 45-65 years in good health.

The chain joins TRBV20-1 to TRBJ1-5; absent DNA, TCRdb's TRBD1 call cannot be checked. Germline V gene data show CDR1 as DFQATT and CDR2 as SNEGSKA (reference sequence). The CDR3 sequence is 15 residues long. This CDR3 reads CSARTTGGSNQPQHF.

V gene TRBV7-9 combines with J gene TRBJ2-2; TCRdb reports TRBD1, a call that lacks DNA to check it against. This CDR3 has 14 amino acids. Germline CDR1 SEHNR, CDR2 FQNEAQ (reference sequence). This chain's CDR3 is CALEGGADTGELFF. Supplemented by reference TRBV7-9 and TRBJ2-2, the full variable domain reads DTGVSQNPRHKITKRGQNVTFRCDPISEHNRLYWYRQTLGQGPEFLTYFQNEAQLEKSRLLSDRFSAERPKGSFSTLEIQRTEQGDSAMYLCALEGGADTGELFFGEGSRLTVL.

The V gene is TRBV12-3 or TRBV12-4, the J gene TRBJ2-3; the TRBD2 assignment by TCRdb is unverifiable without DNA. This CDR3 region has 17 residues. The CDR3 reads CASSLVLAGGPTDTQYF.

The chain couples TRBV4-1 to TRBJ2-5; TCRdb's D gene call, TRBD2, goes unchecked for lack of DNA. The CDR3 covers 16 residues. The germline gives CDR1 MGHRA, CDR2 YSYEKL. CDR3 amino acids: CASSRHFSGVEETQYF.

The CDR3 sequence: CASSLARTGWASNEQFF. The genes are TRBV7-9 and TRBJ2-1; as DNA is missing, the TRBD1 call by TCRdb cannot be tested. The CDR3 loop spans 17 amino acids. CDR1 and CDR2 (germline): SEHNR, FQNEAQ (reference sequence).

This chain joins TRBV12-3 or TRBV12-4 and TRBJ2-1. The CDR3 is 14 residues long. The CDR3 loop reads CASSPIDGYNEQFF.

This chain's CDR3 is CASRPEGRAFTDTQYF. The chain couples TRBV2 to TRBJ2-3; TCRdb's assignment of TRBD2 cannot be checked, as there is no DNA. Germline V gene sequence: CDR1 SNHLY, CDR2 FYNNEI. CDR3 size: 16 residues. Full variable domain (remainder filled in from reference TRBV2 and TRBJ2-3): EPEVTQTPSHQVTQMGQEVILRCVPISNHLYFYWYRQILGQKVEFLVSFYNNEISEKSEIFDDQFSVERPDGSNFTLKIRSTKLEDSAMYFCASRPEGRAFTDTQYFGPGTRLTVL.

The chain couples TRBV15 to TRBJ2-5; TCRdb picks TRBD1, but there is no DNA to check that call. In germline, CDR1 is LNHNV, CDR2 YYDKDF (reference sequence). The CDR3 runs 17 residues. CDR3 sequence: CATSRPGHGPSQETQYF.

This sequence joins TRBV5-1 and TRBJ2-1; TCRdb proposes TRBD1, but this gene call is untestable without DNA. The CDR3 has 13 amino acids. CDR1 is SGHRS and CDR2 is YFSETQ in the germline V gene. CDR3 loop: CASSLPGANEQFF. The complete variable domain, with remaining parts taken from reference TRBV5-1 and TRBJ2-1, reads KAGVTQTPRYLIKTRGQQVTLSCSPISGHRSVSWYQQTPGQGLQFLFEYFSETQRNKGNFPGRFSGRQFSNSRSEMNVSTLELGDSALYLCASSLPGANEQFFGPGTRLTVL.

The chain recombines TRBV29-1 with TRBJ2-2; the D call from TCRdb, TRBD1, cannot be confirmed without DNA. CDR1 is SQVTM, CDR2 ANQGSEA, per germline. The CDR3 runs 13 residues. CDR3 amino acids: CSAGQGETGELFF.

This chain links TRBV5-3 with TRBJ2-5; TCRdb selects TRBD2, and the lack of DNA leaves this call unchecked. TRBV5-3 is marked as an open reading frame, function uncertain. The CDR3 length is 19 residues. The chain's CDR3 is CARSSYPGLAGGLQETQYF.

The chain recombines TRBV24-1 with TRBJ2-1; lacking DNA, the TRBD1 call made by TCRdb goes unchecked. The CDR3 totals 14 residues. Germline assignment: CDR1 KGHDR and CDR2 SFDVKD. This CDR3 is CATARTGGNNEQFF.

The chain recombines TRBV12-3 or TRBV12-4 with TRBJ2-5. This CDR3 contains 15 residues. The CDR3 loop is CASSFLGSLQETQYF.

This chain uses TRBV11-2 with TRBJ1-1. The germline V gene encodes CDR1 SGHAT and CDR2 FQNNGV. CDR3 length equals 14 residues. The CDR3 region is CASTAFNMNTEAFF.

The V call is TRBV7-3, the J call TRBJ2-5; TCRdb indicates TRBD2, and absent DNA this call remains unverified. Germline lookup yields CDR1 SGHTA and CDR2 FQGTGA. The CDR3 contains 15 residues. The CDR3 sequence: CASSLGTFGQETQYF.

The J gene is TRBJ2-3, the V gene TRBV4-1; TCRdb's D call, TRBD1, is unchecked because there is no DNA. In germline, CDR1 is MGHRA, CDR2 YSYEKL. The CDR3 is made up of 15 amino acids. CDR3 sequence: CASSQRDRGQDTQYF.

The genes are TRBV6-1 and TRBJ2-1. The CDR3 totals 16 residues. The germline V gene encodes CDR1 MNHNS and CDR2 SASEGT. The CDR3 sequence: CASSDSLGDLYNEQFF.

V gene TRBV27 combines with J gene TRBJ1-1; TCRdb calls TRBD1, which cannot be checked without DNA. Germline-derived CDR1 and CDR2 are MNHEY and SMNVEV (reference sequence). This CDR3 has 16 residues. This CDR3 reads CASSLWGGTMNTEAFF.

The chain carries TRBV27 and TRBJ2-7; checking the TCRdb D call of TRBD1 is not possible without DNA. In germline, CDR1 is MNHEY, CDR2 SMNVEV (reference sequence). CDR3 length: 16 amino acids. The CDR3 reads CASSLSGSGHYYEQYF.

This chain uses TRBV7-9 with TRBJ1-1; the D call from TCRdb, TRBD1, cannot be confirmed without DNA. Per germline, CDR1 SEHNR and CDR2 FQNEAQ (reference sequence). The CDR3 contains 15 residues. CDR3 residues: CASSAPGRRNTEAFF.

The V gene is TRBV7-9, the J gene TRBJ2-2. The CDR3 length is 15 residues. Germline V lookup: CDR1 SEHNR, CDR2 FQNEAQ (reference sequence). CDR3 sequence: CASSSSKPNTGELFF. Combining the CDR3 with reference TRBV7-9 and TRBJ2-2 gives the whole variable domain DTGVSQNPRHKITKRGQNVTFRCDPISEHNRLYWYRQTLGQGPEFLTYFQNEAQLEKSRLLSDRFSAERPKGSFSTLEIQRTEQGDSAMYLCASSSSKPNTGELFFGEGSRLTVL.

The chain's CDR3 is CASSLDGGLGNEQFF. This rearrangement joins TRBV7-2 to TRBJ2-1; absent DNA, TCRdb's TRBD1 call cannot be checked. The germline CDR1 and CDR2 sequences are SGHTA and FQGNSA. The CDR3 length is 15 residues.

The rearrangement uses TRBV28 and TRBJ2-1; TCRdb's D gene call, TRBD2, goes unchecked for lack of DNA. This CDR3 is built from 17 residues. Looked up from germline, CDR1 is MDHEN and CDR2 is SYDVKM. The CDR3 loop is CASSEPTSSPSYNEQFF.

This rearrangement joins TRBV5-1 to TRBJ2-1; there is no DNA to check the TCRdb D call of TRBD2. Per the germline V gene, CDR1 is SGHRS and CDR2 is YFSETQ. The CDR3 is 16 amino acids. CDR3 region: CASSLDGGRAGYEQFF.

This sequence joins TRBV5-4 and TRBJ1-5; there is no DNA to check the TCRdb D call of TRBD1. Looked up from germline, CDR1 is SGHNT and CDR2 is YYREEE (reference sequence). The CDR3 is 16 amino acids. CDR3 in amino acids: CASSLDGHYSNQPQHF.

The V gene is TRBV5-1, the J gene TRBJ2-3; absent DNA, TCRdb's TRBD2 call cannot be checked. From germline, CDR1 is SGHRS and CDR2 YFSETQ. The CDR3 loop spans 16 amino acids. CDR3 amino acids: CASSLWPSGSSDTQYF.

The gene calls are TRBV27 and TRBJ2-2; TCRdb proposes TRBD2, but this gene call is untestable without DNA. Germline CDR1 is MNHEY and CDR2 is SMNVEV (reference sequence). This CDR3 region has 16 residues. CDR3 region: CANYPVEREGHGELFF.

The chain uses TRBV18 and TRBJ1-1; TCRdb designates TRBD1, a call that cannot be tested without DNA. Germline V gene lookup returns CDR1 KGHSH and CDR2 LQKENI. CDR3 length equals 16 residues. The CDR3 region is CASSPGPQQVNTEAFF.

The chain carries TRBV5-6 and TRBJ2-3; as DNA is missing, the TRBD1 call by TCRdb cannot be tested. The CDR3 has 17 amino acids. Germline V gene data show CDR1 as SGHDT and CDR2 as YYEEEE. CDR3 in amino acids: CASSFGGQGKHTDTQYF. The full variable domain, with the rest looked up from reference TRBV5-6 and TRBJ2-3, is DAGVTQSPTHLIKTRGQQVTLRCSPKSGHDTVSWYQQALGQGPQFIFQYYEEEERQRGNFPDRFSGHQFPNYSSELNVNALLLGDSALYLCASSFGGQGKHTDTQYFGPGTRLTVL.

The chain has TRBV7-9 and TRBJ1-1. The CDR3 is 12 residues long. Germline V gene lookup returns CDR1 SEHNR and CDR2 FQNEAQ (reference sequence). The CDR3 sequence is CASTSQNTEAFF.

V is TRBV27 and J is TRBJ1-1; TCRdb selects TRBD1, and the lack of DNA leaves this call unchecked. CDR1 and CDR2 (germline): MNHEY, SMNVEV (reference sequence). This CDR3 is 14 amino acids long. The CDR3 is CASSPQGTYTEAFF.

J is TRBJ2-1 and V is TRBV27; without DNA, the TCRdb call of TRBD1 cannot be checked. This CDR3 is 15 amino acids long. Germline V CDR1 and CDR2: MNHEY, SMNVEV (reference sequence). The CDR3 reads CASSLGTGVLNEQFF.